The clone carrying this T cell receptor beta chain was recorded many times. This sample is drawn from a study of neurological immune-mediated disorders. The CDR3 is 15 amino acids. V was shortened by 3 bases and J by 9 bases, with 18 bases between the two germline ends. Per the germline V gene, CDR1 is DFQATT and CDR2 is SNEGSKA (reference sequence). TCRdb re-derived calls from the 5' RACE reads in MiXCR, one entry per CDR3 protein. In the table there are tens of thousands of distinct CDR3 sequences, more than 3% of which are singletons. The TCR comes from a woman aged 40 to 50 with multiple sclerosis. The sample taken for sequencing was CD4+ T cells from blood. This chain connects TRBV20-1 to TRBJ1-6, with a weak D call TRBD1 (6 bases). The CDR3 loop reads CSARRGRGFGSPLHF. The DNA of the CDR3 is TGCAGTGCTAGGAGGGGGAGAGGATTTGGTTCACCCCTCCACTTT.